The entry below gives a single T cell receptor beta chain sequence along with its context. Its antigen is as yet unknown. TEMRA cells were enriched by FACS, while CD8+ and CD4+ T cells were obtained through a negative isolation that was performed magnetically. The sample originates from a study of CD8 T cells in Susac syndrome. Study-wide results and caveats: The number of individuals included in the study's TCR sequencing and HLA analysis was acknowledged as relatively small.

The germline V gene has CDR1 SGDLS and CDR2 YYNGEE. There are 12 residues in the CDR3. V lost 0 bases and J 5 bases, leaving 3 bases between the germline ends. Random hexamers served to reverse transcribe roughly 0.45 to 1 ug RNA. TCRdb called the immunoSEQ multiplex PCR reads again in MiXCR, with one record for every CDR3 protein. The sample carries 95,000 to 150,000 distinct CDR3 sequences, over 95% recorded once. Sequencing was done on a sample of CD4+ T cells from PBMCs. This clonotype was sampled from a human donor with Susac syndrome. The chain couples TRBV9 to TRBJ2-1; D remains unclear. CDR3 amino acids: CASSVVHNEQFF. The CDR3 DNA follows: TGTGCCAGCAGCGTAGTCCACAATGAGCAGTTCTTC.